This T cell receptor beta chain was documented in a study of blood T cell repertoires in COVID-19. There are a few counts of this clone. The V end lost 7 bases, the J end lost 2 bases, and 15 bases lay between the germline ends. The CDR3 loop spans 15 amino acids. CDR1 is MNHEY, CDR2 SVGAGI, per germline. Symptom resolution, clearance, or two negative PCRs marked donors in Cohort 3 as recovered. Sequencing used immunoSEQ multiplex PCR; TCRdb keeps in-frame clones, though not all of them. This repertoire shows 250,000 to 300,000 clones, roughly 90% found once; its top ten account for under 2.5%. The specimen was PBMCs or T cells enriched from blood (not recorded which). The chain links TRBV6-5 to TRBJ1-5; D is undetermined. The TCR was taken from a woman aged 55-70 years who had recovered from COVID-19. Here the CDR3 reads CASKFSGYGNQPQHF. CDR3 DNA sequence: TGTGCCAGCAAGTTTAGCGGATACGGCAATCAGCCCCAGCATTTT.